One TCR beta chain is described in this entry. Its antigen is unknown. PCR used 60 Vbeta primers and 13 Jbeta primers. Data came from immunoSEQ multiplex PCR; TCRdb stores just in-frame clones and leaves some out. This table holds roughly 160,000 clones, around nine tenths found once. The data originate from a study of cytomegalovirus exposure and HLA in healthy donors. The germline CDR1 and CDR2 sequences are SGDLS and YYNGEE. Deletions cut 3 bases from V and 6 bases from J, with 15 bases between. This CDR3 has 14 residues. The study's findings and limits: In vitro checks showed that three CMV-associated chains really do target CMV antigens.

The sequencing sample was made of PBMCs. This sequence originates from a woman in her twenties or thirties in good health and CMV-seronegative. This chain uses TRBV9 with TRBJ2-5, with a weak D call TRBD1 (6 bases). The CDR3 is CASSEQQGGQTQYF. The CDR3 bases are TGTGCCAGCAGCGAGCAACAGGGCGGACAGACCCAGTACTTC.